What follows are 16 T cell receptor beta chains derived from one specimen sequenced in a study of blood T cell repertoires in COVID-19. Only in-frame clones appear in the TCRdb table, and some are missing; sequencing was by immunoSEQ multiplex PCR. The sample consists of about 26,000 clones, over 75% of them appearing once. Sequencing used peripheral blood. These receptor sequences come from a man aged 45-65 years with active or convalescent COVID-19.

The chain has TRBV5-1 and TRBJ2-2; D uncertain. In germline, CDR1 is SGHRS, CDR2 YFSETQ. V lost 0 bases and J 3 bases, leaving 6 bases between the germline ends. The CDR3 extends over 14 amino acids. In DNA, the CDR3 is TGCGCCAGCAGCTTGGGACACTACACCGGGGAGCTGTTTTTT. Translation: CASSLGHYTGELFF.

DNA of the CDR3: TGTGCCAGCAGTCCACCGGGAACAGATACGCAGTATTTT. Its protein product is CASSPPGTDTQYF. This sequence joins TRBV6-6 and TRBJ2-3; the D gene is possibly TRBD2 (5 bases). Deletions cut 5 bases from V and 3 bases from J, with 9 bases between. The CDR3 spans 13 residues. Per the germline V gene, CDR1 is MNHNY and CDR2 is SVGAGI (reference sequence).

This rearrangement joins TRBV7-9 to TRBJ2-7; D is possibly TRBD2 (6 bases). This CDR3 comprises 14 residues. Looked up from germline, CDR1 is SEHNR and CDR2 is FQNEAQ (reference sequence). V lost 1 base and J 3 bases, leaving 10 bases between the germline ends. Here the CDR3 DNA reads TGTGCCAGCAGCTTAGACGGAGGGGTCTACGAGCAGTACTTC. As protein: CASSLDGGVYEQYF. The full variable domain, rest sourced from reference TRBV7-9 and TRBJ2-7, is DTGVSQNPRHKITKRGQNVTFRCDPISEHNRLYWYRQTLGQGPEFLTYFQNEAQLEKSRLLSDRFSAERPKGSFSTLEIQRTEQGDSAMYLCASSLDGGVYEQYFGPGTRLTVT.

The chain employs TRBV19 and TRBJ1-2, with 8 bases identical to TRBD1. Trimming took 1 base from V and 8 from J; bases not matched to a gene: 6. Germline V gene data show CDR1 as LNHDA and CDR2 as SQIVND (reference sequence). This CDR3 contains 14 residues. This chain's CDR3 is CASSIGTGLRGYTF. CDR3 DNA sequence: TGTGCCAGTAGTATAGGGACAGGGCTTCGCGGCTACACCTTC.

This clone appeared a single time. The V and J genes are TRBV5-1 and TRBJ1-2; D perhaps matches TRBD1 (5 bases). Germline V gene data show CDR1 as SGHRS and CDR2 as YFSETQ. The CDR3 has 14 residues. V dropped 0 bases and J dropped 4 bases, with 10 bases sitting between them. CDR3 nucleotides: TGCGCCAGCAGCTTGGATCAGGGCCTCTATGGCTACACCTTC. Protein sequence: CASSLDQGLYGYTF.

The chain couples TRBV15 to TRBJ1-3; D may be TRBD1 (6 bases). Trimming removed 8 bases at V and 2 bases at J, with 16 bases between. The CDR3 is made up of 15 amino acids. Germline CDR1 LNHNV, CDR2 YYDKDF (reference sequence). DNA for the CDR3: TGTGCCACCGAACTCGGGACAAGAGCTGGAAACACCATATATTTT. Its protein product is CATELGTRAGNTIYF.

V and J are TRBV18 and TRBJ2-3; 10 bases are a match to TRBD2. CDR3 length: 16 residues. Germline CDR1 KGHSH, CDR2 LQKENI. J lost 0 bases, V lost 1 base, and 1 base had no gene match. In DNA, the CDR3 is TGTGCCAGCTCACCACTAGCGGGAGGAAGCACAGATACGCAGTATTTT. Translation: CASSPLAGGSTDTQYF.

This clone was recorded a few times. V gene TRBV19 combines with J gene TRBJ2-7, with a possible D match to TRBD1 (6 bases). The V gene's germline CDR1 is LNHDA and CDR2 SQIVND (reference sequence). The ends were cut back, 5 bases at V and 6 bases at J, with 14 bases in the middle. CDR3 size: 13 residues. The CDR3 loop reads CASSLGALGEQYF. The CDR3 DNA sequence: TGTGCCAGTAGTCTGGGGGCTCTGGGCGAGCAGTACTTC.

J is TRBJ2-7 and V is TRBV29-1; 9 bases line up with TRBD1. This CDR3 contains 14 residues. CDR1 SQVTM and CDR2 ANQGSEA come from the germline V gene. V was clipped by 8 bases and J by 5 bases; unmatched bases: 13. The CDR3 DNA reads as TGCAGCACCACGGGAGGACAGGGGTTCCACGAGCAGTACTTC. This gives the protein CSTTGGQGFHEQYF.

The V call is TRBV6-5, the J call TRBJ1-5; 9 bases line up with TRBD1. V lost 0 bases, J lost 7 bases, and 4 bases stayed unmatched. CDR1 and CDR2 from the germline V gene are MNHEY and SVGAGI. The CDR3 runs 15 residues. The CDR3 here is CASSYSVTGGQPQHF. The CDR3, as DNA: TGTGCCAGCAGTTACTCGGTAACAGGGGGCCAGCCCCAGCATTTT.

DNA for the CDR3: TGTGCCAGCAGTGGAGGGATAACAAACAATGAGCAGTTCTTC. Protein sequence: CASSGGITNNEQFF. V usage is TRBV2 and J usage is TRBJ2-1; the D gene is possibly TRBD2 (5 bases). Looked up from germline, CDR1 is SNHLY and CDR2 is FYNNEI. CDR3 length equals 14 residues. The V and J ends lost 4 bases and 5 bases respectively, with 12 bases between them.

The CDR3 protein is CASSPRQDYEQYF. DNA for the CDR3: TGTGCCAGCTCACCGAGACAGGACTACGAGCAGTACTTC. The chain links TRBV18 to TRBJ2-7; D possibly corresponds to TRBD1 (6 bases). Germline values: CDR1 KGHSH, CDR2 LQKENI. The CDR3 runs 13 residues. V lost 3 bases and J 3 bases, leaving 9 bases between the germline ends.

This chain connects TRBV5-6 to TRBJ2-2; D possibly corresponds to TRBD2 (6 bases). With 4 bases removed from V and 5 bases from J, the gap between germline ends came to 18 bases. CDR1 is SGHDT, CDR2 YYEEEE, per germline. This CDR3 is 16 amino acids long. The CDR3 reads CASSLDLGRRTGELFF. The CDR3 nucleotides are TGTGCCAGCAGCCTAGATTTAGGGAGGAGGACCGGGGAGCTGTTTTTT.

The gene calls are TRBV7-6 and TRBJ2-5; D possibly corresponds to TRBD1 (6 bases). V gave up 2 bases and J gave up 5 bases, with 12 bases separating them. The germline V gene encodes CDR1 SGHVS and CDR2 FNYEAQ. This CDR3 contains 14 residues. The CDR3 here is CASSLLAGVETQYF. In DNA form, the CDR3 reads TGTGCCAGCAGCTTATTGGCAGGGGTGGAGACCCAGTACTTC.

The genes are TRBV11-3 and TRBJ2-7; 7 bases line up with TRBD1. V was pared by 5 bases and J by 2 bases, with 3 bases of the junction left unmatched. This CDR3 spans 13 amino acids. Looked up from germline, CDR1 is SGHNT and CDR2 is YENEEA. The CDR3 DNA sequence: TGTGCCAGCAGCAAAGGGACAGCCTACGAGCAGTACTTC. Encoded protein: CASSKGTAYEQYF.

The chain links TRBV19 to TRBJ1-5; 8 bases map to TRBD1. The CDR3 covers 15 residues. Germline CDR1 and CDR2: LNHDA and SQIVND (reference sequence). The V segment lost 3 bases and the J segment 4 bases; nucleotides outside the gene matches: 5. This chain's CDR3 is CASSMTGAFNQPQHF. The CDR3 nucleotides read TGTGCCAGTAGTATGACAGGGGCCTTTAATCAGCCCCAGCATTTT.